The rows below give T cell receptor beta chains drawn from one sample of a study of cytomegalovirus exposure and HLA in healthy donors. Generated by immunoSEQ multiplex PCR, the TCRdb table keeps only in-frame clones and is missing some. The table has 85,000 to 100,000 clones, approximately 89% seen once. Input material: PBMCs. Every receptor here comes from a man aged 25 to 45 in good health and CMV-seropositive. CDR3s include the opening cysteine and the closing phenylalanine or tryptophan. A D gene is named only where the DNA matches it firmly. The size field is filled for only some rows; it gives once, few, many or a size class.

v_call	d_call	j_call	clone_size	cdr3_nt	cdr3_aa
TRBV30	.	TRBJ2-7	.	TGTGCCTGGAGTCCTGAACGGTCCGAGCAGTACTTC	CAWSPERSEQYF
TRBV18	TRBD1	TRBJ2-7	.	TGTGCCAGCTCCCCCCCGGGGACAGGGGGGGATCAGCAGTACTTC	CASSPPGTGGDQQYF
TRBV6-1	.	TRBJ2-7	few	TGTGCCAGCAATAGGGGGATCTCCTACGAGCAGTACTTC	CASNRGISYEQYF
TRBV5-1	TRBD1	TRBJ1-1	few	TGCGCCAGCAGCCTCTTAACAGGGGCCGTTAACACTGAAGCTTTCTTT	CASSLLTGAVNTEAFF
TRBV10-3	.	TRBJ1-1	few	TGTGCCATCAGTTGGACAGAGAACACTGAAGCTTTCTTT	CAISWTENTEAFF
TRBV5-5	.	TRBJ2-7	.	TGTGCCAGCTCCTTTGCTTGGGGGGACTCCTACGAGCAGTACTTC	CASSFAWGDSYEQYF
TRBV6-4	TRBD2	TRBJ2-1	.	TGTGCCAGCAGTTTACTAGCGGGAGGGCCGTATGAGCAGTTCTTC	CASSLLAGGPYEQFF
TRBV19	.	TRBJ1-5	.	TGTGCCAGTAGTATGCAGGGAAGAAATCAGCCCCAGCATTTT	CASSMQGRNQPQHF
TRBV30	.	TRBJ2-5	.	TGTGCCTGGAGTGTCAGGGAGACCCAGTACTTC	CAWSVRETQYF
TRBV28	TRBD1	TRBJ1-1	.	TGTGCCAGCAGTTTGGAATCAACAGGGGGCAAGGGGATGAACACTGAAGCTTTCTTT	CASSLESTGGKGMNTEAFF
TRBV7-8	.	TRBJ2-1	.	TGTGCCAGCAGCTGGACTTACAATGAGCAGTTCTTC	CASSWTYNEQFF
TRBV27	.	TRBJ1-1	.	TGTGCCAGCAGTTTATTGATTGGGGGGACGCTGAACACTGAAGCTTTCTTT	CASSLLIGGTLNTEAFF
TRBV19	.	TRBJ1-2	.	TGTGCCAGTAGGGGAGTAAACTATGGCTACACCTTC	CASRGVNYGYTF
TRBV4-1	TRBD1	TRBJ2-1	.	TGCGCCAGCAGCCCAGTCCGACAGGGGGGGGGTTACAATGAGCAGTTCTTC	CASSPVRQGGGYNEQFF
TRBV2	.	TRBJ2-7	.	TGTGCCAGCAGTTCCCCCCTTGATGGCGGGCCCTCCTACGAGCAGTACTTC	CASSSPLDGGPSYEQYF
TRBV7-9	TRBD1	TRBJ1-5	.	TGTGCCAGCAGCCGTACCGGGACAGGGGGCGTTCAGCCCCAGCATTTT	CASSRTGTGGVQPQHF
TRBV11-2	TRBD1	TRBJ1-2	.	TGTGCCAGCAGCTTAGATCCCGACAGGGGTGGCTACACCTTC	CASSLDPDRGGYTF
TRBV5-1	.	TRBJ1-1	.	TGCGCCAGCAGCGTCAACAGGGACACTGAAGCTTTCTTT	CASSVNRDTEAFF
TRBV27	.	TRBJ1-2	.	TGTGCCAGCAGTTACCAGCTTGGACAGATGTATGGCTACACCTTC	CASSYQLGQMYGYTF
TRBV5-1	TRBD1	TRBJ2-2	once	TGCGCCAGCAGCTTGGGACAGGGTAGCACCGGGGAGCTGCTTTTT	CASSLGQGSTGELLF
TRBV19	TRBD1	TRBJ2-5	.	TGTGCCAGTAGTGCCCGGACCGGGACAGGGGTGCAAGAGACCCAGTACTTC	CASSARTGTGVQETQYF
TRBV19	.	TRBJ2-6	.	TGTGCCAGCCTCGCGGGTTACTCTGGGGCCAACGTCCTGACTTTC	CASLAGYSGANVLTF
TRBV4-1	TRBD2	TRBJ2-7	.	TGCGCCAGCAGCCGTCCGGGGGGATCCCACGAGCAGTACTTC	CASSRPGGSHEQYF
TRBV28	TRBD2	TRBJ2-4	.	TGTGCCAGCACCAGACTAGCTAAAAACATTCAGTACTTC	CASTRLAKNIQYF
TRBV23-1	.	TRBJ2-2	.	TGCGCCAGCAGTCAATCGGCGGGGGCAGCGAACACCGGGGAGCTGTTTTTT	CASSQSAGAANTGELFF
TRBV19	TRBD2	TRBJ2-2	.	TGTGCCAGTAAGGTAGCGGGAGGTTCGCCCGGGGAGCTGTTTTTT	CASKVAGGSPGELFF
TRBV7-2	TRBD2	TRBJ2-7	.	TGTGCCAGCAGCCTAGCGGGAGGTGGTCGTTACGAGCAGTACTTC	CASSLAGGGRYEQYF
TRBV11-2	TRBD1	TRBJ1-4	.	TGTGCCAGCAGCTCGACAGGGGGCATCGGGGAAAAACTGTTTTTT	CASSSTGGIGEKLFF
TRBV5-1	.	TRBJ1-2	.	TGCGCCAGCAGCTTAACCAATACACCGTATGGCTACACCTTC	CASSLTNTPYGYTF
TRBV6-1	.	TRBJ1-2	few	TGTGCCAGCAGTGTTCGGGGGATAGGGATTGGCTACACCTTC	CASSVRGIGIGYTF
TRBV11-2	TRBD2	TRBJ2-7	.	TGTGCCAGCAGCTTGGGACTAGCGGTAACCTACGAGCAGTACTTC	CASSLGLAVTYEQYF
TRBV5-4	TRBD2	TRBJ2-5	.	TGTGCCAGCAGCTTCGGTAGCGGGAGGCAAGAGACCCAGTACTTC	CASSFGSGRQETQYF
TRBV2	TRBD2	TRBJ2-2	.	TGTGCCAGCAGCCTAGCGGAGAACACCGGGGAGCTGTTTTTT	CASSLAENTGELFF
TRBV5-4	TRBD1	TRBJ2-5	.	TGTGCCAGCAGCGTGAACAGGGGATCAGTGGAGACCCAGTACTTC	CASSVNRGSVETQYF
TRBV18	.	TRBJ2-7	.	TGTGCCAGCTCACCTCCGGGGAAAGCTGACGAGCAGTACTTC	CASSPPGKADEQYF
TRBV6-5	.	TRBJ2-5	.	TGTGCCAGCAGTCAGGGGTCATACCTTCAAGAGACCCAGTACTTC	CASSQGSYLQETQYF
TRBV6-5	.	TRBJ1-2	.	TGTGCCAGCAGTTACTCGAGGAGAGCTAACTATGGCTACACCTTC	CASSYSRRANYGYTF
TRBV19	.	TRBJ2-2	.	TGTGCCAGTAGCATCACAGGGAACACCGGGGAGCTGTTTTTT	CASSITGNTGELFF
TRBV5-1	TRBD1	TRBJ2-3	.	TGCGCCAGCAAGACCGGGACAGCCACAGATACGCAGTATTTT	CASKTGTATDTQYF
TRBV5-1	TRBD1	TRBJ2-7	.	TGCGCCAGCAGCACCCGGACAGGAACCCTAGGCGAGCAGTACTTC	CASSTRTGTLGEQYF
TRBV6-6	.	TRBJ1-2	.	TGTGCCAGCAGTTATTCAGGGCTCAACTATGGCTACACCTTC	CASSYSGLNYGYTF
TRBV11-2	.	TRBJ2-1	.	TGTGCCAGCAGCTTAGCCCTCCTGGCCCCTGAGCAGTTCTTC	CASSLALLAPEQFF
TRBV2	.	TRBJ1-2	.	TGTGCCAGCAGTGAAAGAGCTAACTATGGCTACACCTTC	CASSERANYGYTF
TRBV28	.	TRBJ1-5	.	TGTGCCAGCAGTTTACAGCCTAGCAATCGGCCCCAGCATTTT	CASSLQPSNRPQHF
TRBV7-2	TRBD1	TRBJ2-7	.	TGTGCCAGCAGCAGACGGGGGACAGGGGGCGACTACGAGCAGTACTTC	CASSRRGTGGDYEQYF
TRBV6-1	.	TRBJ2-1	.	TGTGCCAGCAGTGCCTTACTAGTATTCCCTGAGCAGTTCTTC	CASSALLVFPEQFF
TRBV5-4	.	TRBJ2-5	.	TGTGCCAGCAGCGCTGGACTCAACCAAGAGACCCAGTACTTC	CASSAGLNQETQYF
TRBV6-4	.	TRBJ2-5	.	TGTGCCAGCAGTGAGGGGCCGGGTACGGAGACCCAGTACTTC	CASSEGPGTETQYF
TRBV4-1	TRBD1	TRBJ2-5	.	TGCGCCAGCAGCCAGCTCGGACAGGGGGATGAGACCCAGTACTTC	CASSQLGQGDETQYF
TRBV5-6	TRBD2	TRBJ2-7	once	TGTGCCAGCAGCTCAGGACGGATTATTAGCGGGAGGCGATACGAGCAGTACTTC	CASSSGRIISGRRYEQYF
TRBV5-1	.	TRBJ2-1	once	TGCGCCAGCAGAAGCCTCGCGGGCCCAGGCAATGAGCAGTTCTTC	CASRSLAGPGNEQFF
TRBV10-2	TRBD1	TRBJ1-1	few	TGCGCCAGCATTAAAGGGGGCTCGGAAACCACTGAAGCTTTCTTT	CASIKGGSETTEAFF
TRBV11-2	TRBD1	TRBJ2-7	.	TGTGCCAGCAGCCCCGTGGACAGGGGTAAACACGAGCAGTACTTC	CASSPVDRGKHEQYF
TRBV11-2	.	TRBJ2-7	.	TGTGCCAGCAGCTTAGTAGGCGCAGGGTCCTACGAGCAGTACTTC	CASSLVGAGSYEQYF
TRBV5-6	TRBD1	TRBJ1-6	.	TGTGCCAGCGGCTTGTACTGGGCAGGGGGTGACAATTCACCCCTCCACTTT	CASGLYWAGGDNSPLHF
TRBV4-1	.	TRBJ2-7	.	TGCGCCAGCAGCCAAACCGGGACACAGGCCTACGAGCAGTACTTC	CASSQTGTQAYEQYF
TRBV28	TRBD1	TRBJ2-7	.	TGTGCCAGCAGGCCGGGACAGTTCTCCTACGAGCAGTACTTC	CASRPGQFSYEQYF
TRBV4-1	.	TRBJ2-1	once	TGCGCCAGCAGCCAAGTGGTAGCGGCGATGGACAATGAGCAGTTCTTC	CASSQVVAAMDNEQFF
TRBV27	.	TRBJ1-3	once	TGTGCCAGCAGTCCCAACGAGGACAGAAACACCATATATTTT	CASSPNEDRNTIYF